The 32 T cell receptor beta chains presented below share a single source sample, sequenced in a study of a mutant IDH1 vaccine in newly diagnosed glioma. The protocol was immunoSEQ multiplex PCR, while the TCRdb copy is restricted to in-frame clones and leaves out a portion. The sample has 42,000 or so clones, about 80% seen once. No antigen is known for these receptors. Time point of the sample: week 35, safety follow-up. The investigators gave 300 ug of mutant IDH1 20-mer peptide in each vaccine dose, together with topical imiquimod. Sequencing used PBMCs, obtained from a glioma patient whose treatment included an IDH1 peptide vaccine. The receptor source for this set is a woman in her fifties or sixties with glioma.

J is TRBJ2-5 and V is TRBV29-1, with TRBD1 as a possible D gene (6 bases). The CDR3 consists of 12 residues. Germline V gene sequence: CDR1 SQVTM, CDR2 ANQGSEA. Between the trimmed V and J ends, which lost 2 bases and 7 bases, there was a span of 11 bases. The DNA of the CDR3 is TGCAGCGTTGAAACAGGGTCGGGGACCCAGTACTTC. Protein product: CSVETGSGTQYF.

The chain joins TRBV7-3 to TRBJ2-7; 8 positions agree with TRBD1. V lost 4 bases to trimming and J lost 5 bases; unmatched junction nucleotides: 4. CDR1 and CDR2 (germline): SGHTA, FQGTGA. The CDR3 is made up of 13 amino acids. CDR3 loop: CASSSGQGNEQYF. CDR3 coding DNA: TGTGCCAGCAGCTCCGGACAGGGCAACGAGCAGTACTTC.

With respect to this clone: Other DNA sequences in the same sample also yield this CDR3. The chain combines TRBV2 with TRBJ1-1; possible D gene TRBD1, 5 bases. Trimming took off 6 bases at V and 1 base at J, with 9 bases between the two ends. CDR1 is SNHLY, CDR2 FYNNEI, per germline. This CDR3 is built from 13 residues. CDR3 coding DNA: TGTGCCAGCAGAAGGGACGGGAACACTGAAGCTTTCTTT. Protein: CASRRDGNTEAFF. The full variable domain, completed using reference TRBV2 and TRBJ1-1, is EPEVTQTPSHQVTQMGQEVILRCVPISNHLYFYWYRQILGQKVEFLVSFYNNEISEKSEIFDDQFSVERPDGSNFTLKIRSTKLEDSAMYFCASRRDGNTEAFFGQGTRLTVV.

J is TRBJ2-7 and V is TRBV5-1; no clear D gene. V was pared by 2 bases and J by 0 bases, with 9 bases between. The CDR3 is 14 residues long. Germline V gene sequence: CDR1 SGHRS, CDR2 YFSETQ. The CDR3 sequence: CASSLSDVSYEQYF. CDR3 nucleotides: TGCGCCAGCAGCTTATCCGACGTCTCCTACGAGCAGTACTTC.

The V gene is TRBV19, the J gene TRBJ1-2; D gene uncertain. The CDR3 length is 11 residues. CDR1 is LNHDA and CDR2 is SQIVND in the germline V gene (reference sequence). Between the trimmed V and J ends, which lost 3 bases and 7 bases, there was a span of 6 bases. The CDR3 DNA is TGTGCCAGTAGTATGCATGGTGGCTACACCTTC. Translation: CASSMHGGYTF.

The rearrangement links TRBV7-6 to TRBJ2-1; 8 bases line up with TRBD2. J lost 6 bases, V lost 9 bases, and 7 bases had no gene match. The CDR3 loop spans 13 amino acids. Germline V gives CDR1 SGHVS, CDR2 FNYEAQ. For the CDR3, the DNA is TGTGCCAGTAGCGGGAATGGCCTCAATGAGCAGTTCTTC. It is translated as CASSGNGLNEQFF.

The chain uses TRBV19 and TRBJ1-1, with D maybe TRBD1 (5 bases). CDR1 is LNHDA and CDR2 is SQIVND in the germline V gene (reference sequence). The V gene lost 5 bases and the J gene lost 10 bases, with 23 bases spanning the gap. CDR3 length: 15 amino acids. The CDR3 is CASSLRKDTPGGAFF. The CDR3 nucleotides read TGTGCCAGTAGTCTCCGCAAGGACACCCCTGGCGGAGCTTTCTTT.

J is TRBJ2-1 and V is TRBV7-9, with 10 bases that match TRBD1. The CDR3 extends over 14 amino acids. J gave up 7 bases and V 0 bases, and 0 bases lay outside the gene matches. The germline gives CDR1 SEHNR, CDR2 FQNEAQ (reference sequence). The CDR3 spells CASSLADRGNEQFF. As DNA, the CDR3 is TGTGCCAGCAGCTTAGCGGACAGGGGGAATGAGCAGTTCTTC.

V is TRBV23-1 and J is TRBJ2-5; TRBD1 matches 7 bases. TRBV23-1 is an open reading frame, and its role is uncertain. CDR3 length: 15 residues. Trimming took 1 base from V and 3 from J; bases not matched to a gene: 5. The CDR3 nucleotides are TGCGCCAGCAGTCAATGTACAGGGGATGAAGAGACCCAGTACTTC. Protein: CASSQCTGDEETQYF.

The V call is TRBV9, the J call TRBJ1-2, with TRBD1 as a possible D gene (5 bases). Germline V gene lookup returns CDR1 SGDLS and CDR2 YYNGEE. The CDR3 consists of 15 residues. With 3 bases removed from V and 4 bases from J, the gap between germline ends came to 16 bases. The CDR3 loop is CASSDTGIGSYGYTF. The CDR3 DNA reads as TGTGCCAGCAGCGATACAGGAATTGGAAGCTATGGCTACACCTTC.

This chain links TRBV4-3 with TRBJ1-2; 9 positions agree with TRBD1. The CDR3 is made up of 15 amino acids. CDR1 is LGHNA, CDR2 YSLEER, per germline. Trimming cost V 4 bases and J 3 bases; bases outside gene matches: 6. The CDR3 loop reads CASSRTGAGDYGYTF. CDR3 in DNA: TGCGCCAGCAGCCGGACAGGGGCGGGGGACTATGGCTACACCTTC.

The V and J genes are TRBV5-6 and TRBJ2-5; TRBD2 matches 9 bases. With 1 base clipped from V and 1 base from J, the junction kept 5 bases outside the gene matches. The germline CDR1 and CDR2 sequences are SGHDT and YYEEEE. The CDR3 runs to 16 residues. The CDR3: CASSLLSGGFQETQYF. The CDR3, as DNA: TGTGCCAGCAGCTTGTTGAGCGGGGGGTTCCAAGAGACCCAGTACTTC.

This clone appeared a few times. This sequence joins TRBV14 and TRBJ2-3; a weak D match, TRBD2 (6 bases). CDR3 length: 15 residues. V gave up 4 bases and J gave up 2 bases, with 13 bases separating them. Germline values: CDR1 SGHDN, CDR2 FVKESK. The CDR3 sequence: CASSRLAFSTDTQYF. Written as DNA, the CDR3 is TGTGCCAGCAGCCGTCTAGCGTTCTCCACAGATACGCAGTATTTT.

This clone was counted a few times. V and J are TRBV27 and TRBJ1-5; tentative D call: TRBD1 (5 bases). The CDR3 spans 14 residues. With 5 bases removed from V and 4 bases from J, the gap between germline ends came to 12 bases. Germline V gene sequence: CDR1 MNHEY, CDR2 SMNVEV (reference sequence). The CDR3 protein is CASSAGRRNQPQHF. The CDR3 DNA sequence: TGTGCCAGCAGTGCAGGGAGGCGGAATCAGCCCCAGCATTTT.

This clone has just a few counts. The chain carries TRBV28 and TRBJ1-1; 9 nucleotides line up with TRBD1. The CDR3 length is 15 residues. The trim removed 4 bases at V and 6 bases at J, leaving 9 bases unmatched. In germline, CDR1 is MDHEN, CDR2 SYDVKM. CDR3 residues: CASSSTGGLWAEAFF. CDR3 DNA sequence: TGTGCCAGCAGTTCGACAGGGGGACTCTGGGCTGAAGCTTTCTTT. Full variable domain (outside the CDR3, taken from reference TRBV28 and TRBJ1-1): DVKVTQSSRYLVKRTGEKVFLECVQDMDHENMFWYRQDPGLGLRLIYFSYDVKMKEKGDIPEGYSVSREKKERFSLILESASTNQTSMYLCASSSTGGLWAEAFFGQGTRLTVV.

The chain joins TRBV7-2 to TRBJ1-5; D perhaps matches TRBD1 (6 bases). Germline V gene sequence: CDR1 SGHTA, CDR2 FQGNSA. CDR3 size: 15 residues. V shed 5 bases and J shed 5 bases, with 16 bases lying between them. For the CDR3, the DNA is TGTGCCAGCAGCGACGGTTATCGGACAGATCAGCCCCAGCATTTT. This gives the protein CASSDGYRTDQPQHF. Looking up the rest from reference TRBV7-2 and TRBJ1-5 gives the full variable domain: GAGVSQSPSNKVTEKGKDVELRCDPISGHTALYWYRQSLGQGLEFLIYFQGNSAPDKSGLPSDRFSAERTGGSVSTLTIQRTQQEDSAVYLCASSDGYRTDQPQHFGDGTRLSIL.

V usage is TRBV6-1 and J usage is TRBJ1-1, with a weak D call TRBD1 (5 bases). The CDR3 runs 14 residues. V lost 3 bases and J 2 bases, leaving 10 bases between the germline ends. Germline V gene sequence: CDR1 MNHNS, CDR2 SASEGT. The CDR3 region is CASSEEGRNTEAFF. The CDR3 nucleotides are TGTGCCAGCAGTGAGGAGGGGCGAAACACTGAAGCTTTCTTT.

The genes are TRBV6-1 and TRBJ2-3; TRBD1 aligns across 10 bases. The trim removed 10 bases at V and 12 bases at J, leaving 4 bases unmatched. The CDR3 has 10 residues. CDR1 MNHNS and CDR2 SASEGT come from the germline V gene. The CDR3 sequence is CATATGGQYF. The CDR3 DNA reads as TGTGCCACCGCGACAGGGGGCCAGTATTTT.

This rearrangement joins TRBV6-6 to TRBJ1-1; D not certain. The CDR3 runs 11 residues. Germline V gene data show CDR1 as MNHNY and CDR2 as SVGAGI (reference sequence). Trimming removed 6 bases at V and 6 bases at J, with 8 bases between. CDR3 nucleotides: TGTGCCAGCAGCGCCGGTCCTGAAGCTTTCTTT. It is translated as CASSAGPEAFF.

The chain employs TRBV19 and TRBJ1-5; D is ambiguous. CDR3 length: 15 residues. Germline V gene lookup returns CDR1 LNHDA and CDR2 SQIVND (reference sequence). V was pared by 7 bases and J by 1 base, with 14 bases between. DNA for the CDR3: TGTGCCAGTACCCACTCTAAGAAGAGCAATCAGCCCCAGCATTTT. Its translation: CASTHSKKSNQPQHF.

The V call is TRBV5-6, the J call TRBJ1-5; TRBD1 is a possible D gene (5 bases). Germline assignment: CDR1 SGHDT and CDR2 YYEEEE. CDR3 length: 14 residues. The V and J ends lost 4 bases and 7 bases respectively, with 15 bases between them. The chain's CDR3 is CASSRRTRAQPQHF. CDR3 coding DNA: TGTGCCAGCAGCCGCAGGACACGGGCCCAGCCCCAGCATTTT.

The J gene is TRBJ1-4, the V gene TRBV7-8; TRBD1 is a possible D gene (6 bases). This CDR3 is 15 amino acids long. V lost 5 bases, J lost 3 bases, and 13 bases lay in between. Germline V gives CDR1 SGHVS, CDR2 FQNEAQ. In nucleotides, the CDR3 is TGTGCCAGCAGCCTCACAGGGACGGCTAATGAAAAACTGTTTTTT. Residues: CASSLTGTANEKLFF.

The chain employs TRBV2 and TRBJ2-7, with TRBD2 as a possible D gene (5 bases). V lost 5 bases to trimming and J lost 2 bases, with 19 bases between them. The CDR3 is 16 residues long. Per the germline V gene, CDR1 is SNHLY and CDR2 is FYNNEI. This chain's CDR3 is CASSHSLIAKTYEQYF. The CDR3 DNA reads TGTGCCAGCAGTCATTCTTTAATAGCGAAGACCTACGAGCAGTACTTC.

This rearrangement joins TRBV4-1 to TRBJ2-5; the D gene is possibly TRBD2 (6 bases). The CDR3 runs 16 residues. Trimming took off 4 bases at V and 3 bases at J, with 18 bases between the two ends. The V gene's germline CDR1 is MGHRA and CDR2 YSYEKL. CDR3 DNA sequence: TGCGCCAGCAGCCCCACTACTAGCTCCGTCAAAGAGACCCAGTACTTC. Its translation is CASSPTTSSVKETQYF.

The CDR3, as DNA: TGCACCAGCAGCCTCGGGACGCGCTATAATGAAAAACTGTTTTTT. Translation: CTSSLGTRYNEKLFF. The rearrangement joins TRBV1 to TRBJ1-4. TRBV1 is an annotated pseudogene. This CDR3 region has 15 residues.

This clone occurred once. The chain carries TRBV27 and TRBJ1-1, with D possibly TRBD1 on 5 matching bases. From germline, CDR1 is MNHEY and CDR2 SMNVEV (reference sequence). V lost 6 bases to trimming and J lost 3 bases, with 17 bases between them. The CDR3 contains 15 residues. CDR3 in amino acids: CASRSARGTYTEAFF. The DNA of the CDR3 is TGTGCCAGCAGGTCGGCCCGGGGCACGTACACTGAAGCTTTCTTT.

J is TRBJ1-5 and V is TRBV19; TRBD1 might be the D (6 bases). Per the germline V gene, CDR1 is LNHDA and CDR2 is SQIVND (reference sequence). Trimming pared 4 bases from V and 0 bases from J, leaving 22 bases between. The CDR3 is 19 residues long. CDR3 protein: CASSTKTGYFGGSNQPQHF. CDR3 in DNA: TGTGCCAGTAGTACTAAGACAGGTTATTTCGGGGGTAGCAATCAGCCCCAGCATTTT.

The chain links TRBV6-6 to TRBJ1-5, with D possibly matching TRBD1 (6 bases). The CDR3 is 14 amino acids. In germline, CDR1 is MNHNY, CDR2 SVGAGI (reference sequence). V lost 2 bases and J 7 bases, leaving 12 bases between the germline ends. The CDR3 bases are TGTGCCAGCAGTTACCAAATACAGGGCCAGCCCCAGCATTTT. It specifies CASSYQIQGQPQHF.

V usage is TRBV7-9 and J usage is TRBJ1-1, with D maybe TRBD1 (6 bases). CDR3 length: 15 residues. CDR1 is SEHNR and CDR2 is FQNEAQ in the germline V gene (reference sequence). V was pared by 3 bases and J by 4 bases, with 15 bases between. The DNA for the CDR3 is TGTGCCAGCAGCTTTGGGTGGGGGCTCGGCACTGAAGCTTTCTTT. Its translation is CASSFGWGLGTEAFF.

The chain combines TRBV6-1 with TRBJ2-6; possible D gene TRBD1, 6 bases. V lost 7 bases, J lost 2 bases, and 6 bases lay in between. The germline CDR1 and CDR2 sequences are MNHNS and SASEGT. The CDR3 has 13 amino acids. The CDR3, as DNA: TGTGCCAGCACAGGGGCTGGGGCCAACGTCCTGACTTTC. Translation gives CASTGAGANVLTF.

The chain has TRBV5-1 and TRBJ1-4; the match to TRBD1 covers 7 bases. The CDR3 length is 15 residues. Germline CDR1 is SGHRS and CDR2 is YFSETQ. Unmatched junction bases numbered 10, after V lost 7 bases and J lost 4 bases. CDR3 sequence (DNA): TGCGCCAGCCGACATGACCGGGACAGTAATGAAAAACTGTTTTTT. Its translation is CASRHDRDSNEKLFF.

There are a few counts of this clone. The chain uses TRBV21-1 and TRBJ1-4; the table's D call of TRBD1 was not tested on the DNA. TRBV21-1 is recorded as a pseudogene. CDR3 length equals 18 residues. DNA of the CDR3: TGTGCCAGCAGCAAAGTATCGGGACAGGGATCAACTAATGAAAAACTGTTTTTT. It codes for CASSKVSGQGSTNEKLFF.